The T cell receptor (beta chain) described here comes from a study of blood T cell repertoires in COVID-19. Study details: The United States, Italy and Spain provided the acute and convalescent COVID-19 samples. In each case, the material was cDNA or gDNA derived from T cells, B-cell-depleted T cells, or PBMCs.

J lost 3 bases, V lost 0 bases, and 3 bases had no gene match. From germline, CDR1 is SGHVS and CDR2 FQNEAQ. CDR3 length equals 16 residues. Authors' analysis steps: Nucleated cell counts were estimated from reference gene primer amplification. Only in-frame clones appear in the TCRdb table, and some are missing; sequencing was by immunoSEQ multiplex PCR. The V and J calls and the clone size are those of that table, but D and trimming were determined from the DNA. The table records some 260,000 clones, around 90% of them present only once. The V call is TRBV7-8, the J call TRBJ1-5; 9 bases match TRBD1. The sequence came from a woman aged 40 to 50 who had recovered from COVID-19. The sample comprised peripheral blood. The CDR3 coding sequence is TGTGCCAGCAGCTTAGCTACAGGGGGCCTCAATCAGCCCCAGCATTTT. Translation: CASSLATGGLNQPQHF.